This entry is about one T cell receptor (beta chain). TCRdb's copy holds only in-frame clones and misses some; the assay was immunoSEQ multiplex PCR. The sample shows about 100,000 clones, 80% to 90% of them seen only once. The entry originates in a study of T cell responses to AZD1222 COVID-19 vaccine. With 4 bases removed from V and 5 bases from J, the gap between germline ends came to 9 bases. The CDR3 sequence is 13 residues long. Germline CDR1 MDHEN, CDR2 SYDVKM. Sequenced material: peripheral blood, taken 28 days after the second AZD1222 dose. This TCR came from an adult who received the AZD1222 COVID-19 vaccine. The rearrangement joins TRBV28 to TRBJ1-5; TRBD1 might be the D (5 bases). The CDR3 sequence is CASSYDRYQPQHF. CDR3 bases: TGTGCCAGCAGTTACGACAGATATCAGCCCCAGCATTTT. The complete variable domain, with remaining parts taken from reference TRBV28 and TRBJ1-5, reads DVKVTQSSRYLVKRTGEKVFLECVQDMDHENMFWYRQDPGLGLRLIYFSYDVKMKEKGDIPEGYSVSREKKERFSLILESASTNQTSMYLCASSYDRYQPQHFGDGTRLSIL.